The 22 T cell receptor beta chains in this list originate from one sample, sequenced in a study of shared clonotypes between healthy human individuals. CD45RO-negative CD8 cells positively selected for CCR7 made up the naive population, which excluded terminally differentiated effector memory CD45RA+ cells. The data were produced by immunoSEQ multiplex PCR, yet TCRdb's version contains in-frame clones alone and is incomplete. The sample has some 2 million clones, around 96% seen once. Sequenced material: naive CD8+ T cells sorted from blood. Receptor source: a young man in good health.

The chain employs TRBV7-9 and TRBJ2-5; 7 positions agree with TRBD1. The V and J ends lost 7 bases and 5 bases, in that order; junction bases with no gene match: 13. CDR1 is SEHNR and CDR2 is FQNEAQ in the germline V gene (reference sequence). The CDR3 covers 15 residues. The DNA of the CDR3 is TGTGCCAGCACCTCTCGGGACAGCAGCCGGGAGACCCAGTACTTC. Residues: CASTSRDSSRETQYF.

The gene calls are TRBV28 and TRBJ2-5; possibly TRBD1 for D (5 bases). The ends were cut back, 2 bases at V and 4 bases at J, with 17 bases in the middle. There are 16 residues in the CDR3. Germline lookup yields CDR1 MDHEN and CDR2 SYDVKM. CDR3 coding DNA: TGTGCCAGCAGTTTAGTCGGCAGGGCCCAACCAGAGACCCAGTACTTC. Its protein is CASSLVGRAQPETQYF.

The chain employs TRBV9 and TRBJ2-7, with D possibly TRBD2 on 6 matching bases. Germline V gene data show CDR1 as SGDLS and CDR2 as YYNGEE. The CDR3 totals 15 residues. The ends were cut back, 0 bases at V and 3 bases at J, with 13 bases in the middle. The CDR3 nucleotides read TGTGCCAGCAGCGTAGGTGACGGGAGCATCTACGAGCAGTACTTC. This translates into CASSVGDGSIYEQYF.

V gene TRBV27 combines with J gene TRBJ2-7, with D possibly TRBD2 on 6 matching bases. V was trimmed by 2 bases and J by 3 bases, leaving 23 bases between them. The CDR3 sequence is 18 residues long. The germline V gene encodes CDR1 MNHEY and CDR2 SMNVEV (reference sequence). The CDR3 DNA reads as TGTGCCAGCAGTTTAATAGGTCCCCAACCTAGCGTACACTACGAGCAGTACTTC. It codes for CASSLIGPQPSVHYEQYF.

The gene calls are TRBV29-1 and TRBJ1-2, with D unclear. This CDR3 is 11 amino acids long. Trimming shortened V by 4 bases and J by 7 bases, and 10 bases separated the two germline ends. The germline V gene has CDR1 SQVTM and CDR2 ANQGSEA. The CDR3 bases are TGCAGCGTTGTGAGGGAACCTGGCTACACCTTC. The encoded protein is CSVVREPGYTF.

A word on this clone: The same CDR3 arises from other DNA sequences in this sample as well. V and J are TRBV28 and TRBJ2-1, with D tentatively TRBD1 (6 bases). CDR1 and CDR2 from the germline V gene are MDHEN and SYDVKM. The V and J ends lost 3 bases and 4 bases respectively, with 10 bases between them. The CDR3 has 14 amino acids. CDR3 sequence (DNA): TGTGCCAGCAGTTTCAGGGGCCTATACAATGAGCAGTTCTTC. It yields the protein CASSFRGLYNEQFF.

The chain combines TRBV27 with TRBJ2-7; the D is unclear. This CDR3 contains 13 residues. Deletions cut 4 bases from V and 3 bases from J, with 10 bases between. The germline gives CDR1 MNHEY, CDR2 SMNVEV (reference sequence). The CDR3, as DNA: TGTGCCAGCAGTTCTCACAGAAACTACGAGCAGTACTTC. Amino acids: CASSSHRNYEQYF.

The DNA of the CDR3 is TGTGCCAGCAACCTGGGACAGGGGCTAGACACCGGGGAGCTGTTTTTT. Amino acid sequence: CASNLGQGLDTGELFF. The chain joins TRBV28 to TRBJ2-2, with TRBD1 matching over 10 bases. Germline lookup yields CDR1 MDHEN and CDR2 SYDVKM. CDR3 length: 16 residues. Losses at the gene ends were 7 bases for V and 3 bases for J; bases not matched to a gene: 8.

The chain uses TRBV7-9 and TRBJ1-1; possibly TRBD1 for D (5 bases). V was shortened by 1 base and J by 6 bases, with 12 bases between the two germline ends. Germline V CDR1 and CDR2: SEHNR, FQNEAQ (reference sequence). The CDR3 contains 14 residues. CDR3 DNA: TGTGCCAGCAGCTTAGGAGATGGGACCGCTGAAGCTTTCTTT. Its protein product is CASSLGDGTAEAFF. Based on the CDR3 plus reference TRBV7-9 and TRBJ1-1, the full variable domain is DTGVSQNPRHKITKRGQNVTFRCDPISEHNRLYWYRQTLGQGPEFLTYFQNEAQLEKSRLLSDRFSAERPKGSFSTLEIQRTEQGDSAMYLCASSLGDGTAEAFFGQGTRLTVV.

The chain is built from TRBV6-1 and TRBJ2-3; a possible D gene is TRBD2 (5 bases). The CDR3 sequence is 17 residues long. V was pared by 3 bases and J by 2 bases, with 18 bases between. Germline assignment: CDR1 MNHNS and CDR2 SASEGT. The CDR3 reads CASSDEGRSTFTDTQYF. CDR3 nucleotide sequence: TGTGCCAGCAGTGATGAGGGCAGAAGTACCTTCACAGATACGCAGTATTTT.

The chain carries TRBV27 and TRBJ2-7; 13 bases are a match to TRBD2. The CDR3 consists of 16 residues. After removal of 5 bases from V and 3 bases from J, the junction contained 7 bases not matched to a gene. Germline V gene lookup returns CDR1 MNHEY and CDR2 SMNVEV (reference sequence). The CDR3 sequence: CASSPGLAGVVYEQYF. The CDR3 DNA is TGTGCCAGCAGTCCCGGACTAGCGGGAGTCGTCTACGAGCAGTACTTC.

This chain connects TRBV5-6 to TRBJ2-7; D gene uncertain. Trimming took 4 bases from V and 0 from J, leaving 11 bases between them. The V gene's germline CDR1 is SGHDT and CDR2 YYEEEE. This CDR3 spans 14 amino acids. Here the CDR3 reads CASSAGRSSYEQYF. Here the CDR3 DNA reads TGTGCCAGCAGCGCCGGACGCAGCTCCTACGAGCAGTACTTC.

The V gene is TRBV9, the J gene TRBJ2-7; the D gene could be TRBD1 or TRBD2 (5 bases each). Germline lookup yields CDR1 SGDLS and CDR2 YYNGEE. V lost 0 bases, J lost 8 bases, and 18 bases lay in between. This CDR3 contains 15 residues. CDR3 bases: TGTGCCAGCAGCGTAGACCCCGGGACGGATGACAAGCAGTACTTC. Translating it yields CASSVDPGTDDKQYF.

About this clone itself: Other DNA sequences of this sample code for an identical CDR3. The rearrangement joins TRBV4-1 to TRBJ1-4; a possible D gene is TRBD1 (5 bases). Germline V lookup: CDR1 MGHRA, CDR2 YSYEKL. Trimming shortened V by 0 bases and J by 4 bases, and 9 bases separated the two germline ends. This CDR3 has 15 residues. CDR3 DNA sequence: TGCGCCAGCAGCCAAGATAGACAGAGTAATGAAAAACTGTTTTTT. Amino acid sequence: CASSQDRQSNEKLFF.

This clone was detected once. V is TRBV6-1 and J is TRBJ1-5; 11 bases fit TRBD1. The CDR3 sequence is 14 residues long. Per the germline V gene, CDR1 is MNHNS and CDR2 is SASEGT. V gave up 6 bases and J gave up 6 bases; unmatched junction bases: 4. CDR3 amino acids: CASSRTGGFQPQHF. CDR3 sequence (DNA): TGTGCCAGCAGCCGGACAGGGGGCTTTCAGCCCCAGCATTTT.

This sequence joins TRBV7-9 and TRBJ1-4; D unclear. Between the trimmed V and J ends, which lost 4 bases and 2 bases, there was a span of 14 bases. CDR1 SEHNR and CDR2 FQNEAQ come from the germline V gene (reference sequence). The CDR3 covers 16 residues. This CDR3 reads CASSSYREGTNEKLFF. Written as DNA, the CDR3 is TGTGCCAGCAGCTCTTACCGTGAAGGCACTAATGAAAAACTGTTTTTT.

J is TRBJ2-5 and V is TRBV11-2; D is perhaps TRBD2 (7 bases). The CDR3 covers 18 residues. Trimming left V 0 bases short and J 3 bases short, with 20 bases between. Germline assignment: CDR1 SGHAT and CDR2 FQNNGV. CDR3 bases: TGTGCCAGCAGCTTAGAGGTTTCGGGGGGCCTTCCCGAAGAGACCCAGTACTTC. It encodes CASSLEVSGGLPEETQYF.

The CDR3 loop reads CASSEARQFTYEQYF. In DNA form, the CDR3 reads TGTGCCAGCAGTGAAGCCCGGCAATTTACCTACGAGCAGTACTTC. This chain links TRBV6-1 with TRBJ2-7; D call uncertain. Germline V CDR1 and CDR2: MNHNS, SASEGT. The CDR3 length is 15 residues. V lost 0 bases to trimming and J lost 2 bases, with 11 bases between them.

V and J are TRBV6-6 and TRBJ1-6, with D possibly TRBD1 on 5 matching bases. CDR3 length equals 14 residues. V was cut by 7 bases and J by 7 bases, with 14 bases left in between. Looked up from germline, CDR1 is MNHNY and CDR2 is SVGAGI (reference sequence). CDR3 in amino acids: CASKEGIGNSPLHF. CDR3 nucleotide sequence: TGTGCCAGCAAAGAGGGGATAGGGAATTCACCCCTCCACTTT.

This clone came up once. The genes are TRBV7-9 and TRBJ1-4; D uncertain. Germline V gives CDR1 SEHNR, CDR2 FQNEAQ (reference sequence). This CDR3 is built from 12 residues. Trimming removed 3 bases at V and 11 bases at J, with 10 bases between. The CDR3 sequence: CASSFGPEKLFF. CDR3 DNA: TGTGCCAGCAGCTTCGGACCGGAGAAACTGTTTTTT.

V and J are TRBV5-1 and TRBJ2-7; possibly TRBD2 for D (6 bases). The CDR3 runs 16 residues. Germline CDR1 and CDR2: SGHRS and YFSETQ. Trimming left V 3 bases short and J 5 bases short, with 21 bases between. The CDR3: CASSWGMIAEGHEQYF. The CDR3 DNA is TGCGCCAGCAGCTGGGGAATGATAGCGGAGGGTCACGAGCAGTACTTC.

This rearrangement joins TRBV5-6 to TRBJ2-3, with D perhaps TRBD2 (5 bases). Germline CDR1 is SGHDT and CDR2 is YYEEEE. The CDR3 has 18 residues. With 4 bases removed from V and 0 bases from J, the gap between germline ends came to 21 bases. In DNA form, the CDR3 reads TGTGCCAGCAGCGATAGCTTTTGGGGAGACGCTAGCACAGATACGCAGTATTTT. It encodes CASSDSFWGDASTDTQYF.